The clone carrying this TCR beta chain occurred a few times. What it binds is unknown. The data were taken from a study of beta chain features in type 1 diabetes. Regarding the study as a whole: Patients with Type 1 diabetes showed moderately but significantly shorter TCRB CDR3s in all four CD4+ subsets. The naive, central memory and Treg TCRB repertoires looked more alike in patients than they did in healthy donors.

Germline V gene lookup returns CDR1 SGHDN and CDR2 FVKESK. The CDR3 consists of 16 residues. V lost 4 bases and J lost 1; bases outside the gene matches: 5. Using CD45RO/CCR7/CD25/CD127/CD95/CD27, CD4+ naive, central memory, regulatory and stem cell-like memory cells were sorted. The authors reverse transcribed all of the isolated RNA, so sequencing captured expressed TCRB transcripts. For naive, central memory and regulatory T cell samples, reads averaged roughly 3.6 million. Generated by immunoSEQ multiplex PCR, the TCRdb table keeps only in-frame clones and is missing some. The sample has about 140,000 clones; over 8% are singletons.

Sequenced input: central memory CD4+ T cells from blood. This clonotype was obtained from a woman aged 40 to 55 in good health. The V call is TRBV14, the J call TRBJ2-3; 10 positions match TRBD2. CDR3 amino acids: CASSPPSGGGTDTQYF. The CDR3 coding sequence is TGTGCCAGCAGCCCTCCTAGCGGGGGAGGCACAGATACGCAGTATTTT.